This T cell receptor beta chain derives from a study of cytotoxic CD8 clonotypes in ibrutinib-treated CLL. Background on the study: On average, 94,082 productive rearrangements and 200,000 to 300,000 productive templates per sample.

The study's findings and limits: The study sampled sustained-remission and progressing patients at different times. Baseline levels were approached again at progression, after clonality had risen at ibrutinib response.

The V end lost 3 bases, the J end lost 0 bases, and 9 bases lay between the germline ends. The CDR3 has 15 residues. From germline, CDR1 is LNHDA and CDR2 SQIVND (reference sequence). Some clones are missing from TCRdb's copy, which holds only in-frame ones; the method was immunoSEQ multiplex PCR. The sample lists more than 75,000 clones, 75% to 80% occurring once. Remarks on this clone: The antigen remains unidentified.

The chain couples TRBV19 to TRBJ1-3; no definite D call. The material sequenced was PBMCs, taken after 24 months of ibrutinib treatment. The clonotype originates from a human donor with chronic lymphocytic leukemia. The DNA for the CDR3 is TGTGCCAGTAGTATTGCAGCGGGCTCTGGAAACACCATATATTTT. It is translated as CASSIAAGSGNTIYF.